The present TCR beta chain was sequenced within a study of blood T cells in healthy people across ages (dated by TCRdb to between 2014 and 2017). With regard to the full study: In model experiments, roughly one uniquely barcoded TCR beta cDNA molecule per two T cells was captured by template switching. Four age groups were formed from the donors: young (average 16 years), middle-aged (roughly 38), aged (over 55) and long-lived (approximately 78). Using deep sequencing normalized with unique cDNA molecular identifiers, the study measured how TCR beta repertoire diversity changes with age. Two additional independent replicas of 1 million unique cDNA reads from the same blood draw were analyzed for two donors (one aged 18 to 30 and one aged 80 or older). To avoid experimental bias, donors of different ages were spread randomly across the sequencing lanes. Broader findings and caveats from the paper: As age increased, observed TCR beta diversity per million T cells dropped in a roughly linear way, and a significant reduction was already evident by age 40. Estimates of total diversity based on one million sequenced T cells were considered lower bounds and underestimates. The long-lived group showed more naive CD4+ T cells, fewer expanded clones and increased TCR diversity than the aged group, suggesting age selection. Conclusive comparison of naive and antigen-experienced compartments was prevented by the profiling of bulk unsorted PBMCs. Donor CMV infection status was unknown, potentially confounding age-related changes in expanded clonotypes. Observed TCR beta diversity correlated strongly with the percentage of naive T cells measured by flow cytometry.

The donors were some 39 Caucasian individuals from Russia, aged about 6 to 95 years, who were systemically healthy. Each donor gave about 9.8 milliliters of peripheral blood, drawn into EDTA-treated Vacutainer tubes. PBMCs were isolated by Ficoll-Paque density-gradient centrifugation, with at least 6 million obtained per sample. Total RNA was extracted from PBMCs with Trizol reagent, with at least 5.5 micrograms obtained per sample. Naive CD45RAhigh/CD27high T cell percentages were measured by flow cytometry on a PBMC aliquot from every donor. The library relied on 5' RACE. Sequenced on an Illumina HiSeq 2500. A second PCR of 7 to 11 cycles was run with a J-beta primer mix and a sample-barcoded 5' primer. Each TCR beta cDNA molecule received a unique molecular identifier from a template-switch 5' adaptor carrying 12 random nucleotides. Each sample yielded at least 2.5 million CDR3-containing paired-end reads. First-strand cDNA synthesis was performed from all RNA using the Mint cDNA synthesis kit, with priming by a TRBC-specific oligonucleotide. Following uracil-DNA glycosylase treatment, all cDNA underwent a first 18-cycle PCR with the universal primers M1SS and BC2_uni_R. Regarding the original processing steps: Each sample was normalized by randomly selecting 1 million high-quality reads, each carrying a distinct molecular identifier. Instead of being binned into consensus sequences, reads with shared molecular identifiers were discarded. MiTCR, with a Q25 quality threshold and the strictest error-elimination algorithm, was used for CDR3 identification, clonotype clustering and error correction. A nonparametric unseen species model with Euler transformation was used to estimate lower-bound total TCR beta diversity. The raw public reads went through TCRdb reprocessing: fastp at Q25, MiXCR clone calling, in-frame beta chains kept. Every distinct CDR3 protein forms one entry, paired with its most common genes and DNA. The authors' filters were not applied to this entry. The sample data list 2 million or so distinct CDR3 sequences, and 40% to 55% of these were observed just once. 2.1% of the sample is taken by the ten largest.

The table lists this clonotype with a few counts. The target of this receptor is not known. Nothing much larger sits one base from this clone, and base qualities are not available. V drops 7 bases and J drops 2 bases, leaving 8 bases in between. CDR1 and CDR2 are drawn from the germline V gene (reference sequence): SEHNR, FQNEAQ. Taken from cysteine to phenylalanine, the CDR3 has 12 residues. Solely the CDR3 DNA is kept, with 36 bases framed from the first base. The sequenced material came from blood. The V and J genes are TRBV7-9 and TRBJ1-2, with an unclear D gene assignment. The sequence came from a woman aged 40 to 55 in good health. The CDR3 amino acid sequence is: CASTEGNYGYTF. The bases are TGTGCCAGCACAGAGGGAAACTATGGCTACACCTTC.